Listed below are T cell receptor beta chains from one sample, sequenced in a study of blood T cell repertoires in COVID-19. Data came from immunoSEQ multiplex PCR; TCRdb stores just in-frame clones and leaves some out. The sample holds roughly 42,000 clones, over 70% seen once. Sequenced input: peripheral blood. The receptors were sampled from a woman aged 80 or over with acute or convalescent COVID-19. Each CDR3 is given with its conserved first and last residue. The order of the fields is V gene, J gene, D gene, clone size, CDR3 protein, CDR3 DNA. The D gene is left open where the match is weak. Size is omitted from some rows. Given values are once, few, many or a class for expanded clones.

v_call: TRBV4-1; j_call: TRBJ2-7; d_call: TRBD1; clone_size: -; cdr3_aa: CASSQDGTGAYEQYF; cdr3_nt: TGCGCCAGCAGCCAAGACGGGACAGGGGCCTACGAGCAGTACTTC
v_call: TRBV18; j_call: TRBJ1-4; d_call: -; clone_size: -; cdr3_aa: CASSTEGLIDEKLFF; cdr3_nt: TGTGCCAGCTCGACTGAGGGCCTGATAGACGAAAAACTGTTTTTT
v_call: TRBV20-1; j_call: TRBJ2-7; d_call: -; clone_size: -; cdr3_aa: CSASRFGRVEQYF; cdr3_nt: TGCAGTGCTAGTAGGTTCGGGCGGGTCGAGCAGTACTTC
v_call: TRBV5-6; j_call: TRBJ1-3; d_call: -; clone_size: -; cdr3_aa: CASRISGGNTIYF; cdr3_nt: TGTGCCAGCAGAATCAGCGGGGGAAACACCATATATTTT
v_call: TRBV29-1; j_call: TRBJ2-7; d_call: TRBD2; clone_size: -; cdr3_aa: CSVLPSGSYEQYF; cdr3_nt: TGCAGCGTTCTCCCCAGCGGGAGCTACGAGCAGTACTTC
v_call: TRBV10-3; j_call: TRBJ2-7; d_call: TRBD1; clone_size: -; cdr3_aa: CAITTGTGGREQYF; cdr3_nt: TGTGCCATCACCACCGGGACAGGGGGCAGAGAGCAGTACTTC
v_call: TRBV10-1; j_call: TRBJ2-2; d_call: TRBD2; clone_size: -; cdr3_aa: CASSEGLAGGTGELFF; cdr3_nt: TGCGCCAGCAGTGAGGGACTAGCGGGAGGAACCGGGGAGCTGTTTTTT
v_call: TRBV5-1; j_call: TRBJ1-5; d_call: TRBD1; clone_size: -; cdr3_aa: CASSPGQGSNQPQHF; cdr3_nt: TGCGCCAGCAGCCCGGGACAGGGCAGCAATCAGCCCCAGCATTTT
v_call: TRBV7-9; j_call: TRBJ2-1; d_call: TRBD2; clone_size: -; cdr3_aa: CASSSGLGNSYNEQFF; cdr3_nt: TGTGCCAGCAGCTCCGGACTAGGGAACTCCTACAATGAGCAGTTCTTC
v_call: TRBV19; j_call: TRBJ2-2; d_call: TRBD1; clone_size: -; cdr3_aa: CASDGGQGWTGELFF; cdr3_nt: TGTGCCAGTGATGGGGGACAGGGATGGACCGGGGAGCTGTTTTTT
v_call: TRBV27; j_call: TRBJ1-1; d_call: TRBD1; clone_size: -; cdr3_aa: CASSRDRELMNTEAFF; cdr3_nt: TGTGCCAGCAGCAGGGACAGGGAACTTATGAACACTGAAGCTTTCTTT
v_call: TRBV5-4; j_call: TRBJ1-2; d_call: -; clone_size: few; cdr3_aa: CASSLGQKPNYGYTF; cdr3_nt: TGTGCCAGCAGCCTAGGACAGAAACCGAACTATGGCTACACCTTC
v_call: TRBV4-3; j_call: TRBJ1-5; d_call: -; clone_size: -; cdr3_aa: CASSQDQTVNQPQHF; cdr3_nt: TGCGCCAGCAGCCAAGATCAGACAGTCAATCAGCCCCAGCATTTT
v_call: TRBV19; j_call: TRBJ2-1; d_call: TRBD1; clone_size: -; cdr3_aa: CASSSGTGTYNEQFF; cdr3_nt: TGTGCCAGTAGTTCCGGGACAGGGACCTACAATGAGCAGTTCTTC
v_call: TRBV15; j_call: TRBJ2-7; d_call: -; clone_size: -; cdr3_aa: CATSTRSSANNYEQYF; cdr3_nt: TGTGCCACCAGCACCCGGTCTAGCGCGAATAACTACGAGCAGTACTTC
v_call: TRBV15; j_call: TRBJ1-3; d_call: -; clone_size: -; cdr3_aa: CATTSGRLGGSSGNTIYF; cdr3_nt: TGTGCCACCACTTCAGGGCGCCTGGGGGGAAGCTCTGGAAACACCATATATTTT